This entry lists 10 T cell receptor beta chains sequenced from one sample in a study of cytomegalovirus exposure and HLA in healthy donors. 60 Vbeta and 13 Jbeta primers were used in PCR. Data came from immunoSEQ multiplex PCR; TCRdb stores just in-frame clones and leaves some out. The sample shows about 31,000 clones, around 87% of them seen only once. The material sequenced was PBMCs. Receptors were obtained from a boy younger than 18 in good health and CMV-seronegative.

The chain combines TRBV7-2 with TRBJ2-2, with 8 bases matching TRBD1. Germline V lookup: CDR1 SGHTA, CDR2 FQGNSA. The CDR3 is 15 amino acids. V shed 4 bases and J 1 base; nucleotides not matched to a gene: 2. CDR3 DNA: TGTGCCAGCAGCTGCGACAGGGGGAACACCGGGGAGCTGTTTTTT. Amino acid sequence: CASSCDRGNTGELFF.

The chain carries TRBV6-1 and TRBJ1-5; 7 nucleotides match TRBD1. J gave up 4 bases and V 6 bases, and 6 bases lay outside the gene matches. The CDR3 consists of 14 residues. Germline CDR1 and CDR2: MNHNS and SASEGT. The CDR3: CASSGQVVNQPQHF. CDR3 nucleotide sequence: TGTGCCAGCAGCGGACAGGTGGTTAATCAGCCCCAGCATTTT.

This clone showed up just a few times. The chain carries TRBV6-5 and TRBJ2-1, with 7 bases that match TRBD1. CDR1 is MNHEY and CDR2 is SVGAGI in the germline V gene. The CDR3 is 15 amino acids. The junction had 4 bases not matched to a gene; V was cut back by 5 bases and J by 0 bases. The CDR3 region has the DNA TGTGCCAGCAGTCCGACAGGGAACTCCTACAATGAGCAGTTCTTC. Protein product: CASSPTGNSYNEQFF.

The chain recombines TRBV6-4 with TRBJ2-2, with 10 bases fitting TRBD2. Germline CDR1 MRHNA, CDR2 SNTAGT. V lost 3 bases to trimming and J lost 6 bases; unmatched junction nucleotides: 4. This CDR3 has 15 residues. The CDR3 DNA reads TGTGCCAGCAGTGATACTAGCGGGGAAGCCGGGGAGCTGTTTTTT. Translation: CASSDTSGEAGELFF.

The rearrangement links TRBV19 to TRBJ1-1; D may be TRBD1 (5 bases). V was cut by 5 bases and J by 6 bases, with 16 bases left in between. The germline gives CDR1 LNHDA, CDR2 SQIVND (reference sequence). CDR3 length: 14 amino acids. This CDR3 is CASSARGWDAEAFF. The CDR3 DNA sequence: TGTGCCAGTAGTGCGCGGGGGTGGGACGCTGAAGCTTTCTTT.

The chain uses TRBV4-1 and TRBJ2-1, with D possibly being TRBD2 (5 bases). The CDR3 totals 17 residues. Germline lookup yields CDR1 MGHRA and CDR2 YSYEKL. V lost 0 bases and J lost 0, with 12 bases in between. CDR3 nucleotides: TGCGCCAGCAGCCAAGATCGGCAGCGGCCCTCCTACAATGAGCAGTTCTTC. Translated: CASSQDRQRPSYNEQFF.

The J gene is TRBJ2-3, the V gene TRBV7-2; TRBD2 aligns across 11 bases. Germline values: CDR1 SGHTA, CDR2 FQGNSA. The CDR3 is 16 amino acids. Trimming cost V 2 bases and J 5 bases; bases outside gene matches: 6. As DNA, the CDR3 is TGTGCCAGCAGCTTAAGGCTAGCGGGGGGTGGAGATACGCAGTATTTT. Its translation: CASSLRLAGGGDTQYF.

The chain links TRBV6-5 to TRBJ1-6, with 11 nucleotides matching TRBD1. CDR1 is MNHEY, CDR2 SVGAGI, per germline. Trimming cost V 6 bases and J 7 bases; bases outside gene matches: 2. The CDR3 consists of 14 residues. The CDR3 DNA follows: TGTGCCAGCAGACGGGACAGGGGGAATTCACCCCTCCACTTT. The encoded protein is CASRRDRGNSPLHF.

V and J are TRBV4-1 and TRBJ2-1; 12 bases are a match to TRBD1. CDR1 and CDR2 from the germline V gene are MGHRA and YSYEKL. This CDR3 contains 15 residues. V dropped 3 bases and J dropped 8; count of bases not matched to a gene: 5. CDR3 bases: TGCGCCAGCAGCCAGGGGACAGGGGGCGTGGATGAGCAGTTCTTC. It translates to CASSQGTGGVDEQFF.

This chain uses TRBV19 with TRBJ2-5; D gene ambiguous. V shed 0 bases and J shed 4 bases, with 9 bases lying between them. CDR1 and CDR2 from the germline V gene are LNHDA and SQIVND (reference sequence). The CDR3 extends over 14 amino acids. CDR3 DNA sequence: TGTGCCAGTAGTATAGATCAGGTGGGAGAGACCCAGTACTTC. Amino acid sequence: CASSIDQVGETQYF.